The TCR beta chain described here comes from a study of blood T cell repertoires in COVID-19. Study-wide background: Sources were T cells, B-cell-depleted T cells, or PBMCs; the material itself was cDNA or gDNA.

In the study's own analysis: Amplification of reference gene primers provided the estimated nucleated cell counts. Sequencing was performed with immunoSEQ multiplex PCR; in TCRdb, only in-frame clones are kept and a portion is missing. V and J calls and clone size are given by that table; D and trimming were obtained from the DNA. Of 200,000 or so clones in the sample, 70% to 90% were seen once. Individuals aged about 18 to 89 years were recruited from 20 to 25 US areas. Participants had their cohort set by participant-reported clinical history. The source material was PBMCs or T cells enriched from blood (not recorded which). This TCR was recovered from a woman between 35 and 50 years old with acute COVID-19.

The CDR3 nucleotides read TGTGCCAGCAGAGGCGGGATCTCCTACAATGAGCAGTTCTTC. Amino acids: CASRGGISYNEQFF. This chain uses TRBV6-5 with TRBJ2-1; TRBD2 might be the D (6 bases). This CDR3 contains 14 residues. Germline lookup yields CDR1 MNHEY and CDR2 SVGAGI. V lost 6 bases and J 0 bases, leaving 9 bases between the germline ends.